This TCR beta chain was recorded in a study of CD8+CD57+ T cells in acquired aplastic anemia. This clonotype was observed at least ten times. Germline V gives CDR1 DFQATT, CDR2 SNEGSKA (reference sequence). The CDR3 spans 13 residues. V was trimmed by 0 bases and J by 4 bases, leaving 9 bases between them. Profiles of TCR beta VDJ and CDR3 were generated from a genomic DNA template. From the reads, TCRdb called clonotypes with MiXCR, one entry per CDR3 protein. The sample records 200,000 to 250,000 distinct CDR3 sequences, under 55% being singletons. The authors sequenced patients whose flow cytometry had shown CD8+CD57+ cell expansion.

This sequence originates from a human donor with aplastic anemia. Material: sorted CD4+, CD8+, or CD8+CD57+ T cells (not recorded which) from PBMCs. The chain combines TRBV20-1 with TRBJ2-5; a weak D match, TRBD2 (5 bases). The CDR3 reads CSARDRGGETQYF. CDR3 bases: TGCAGTGCTAGAGATAGAGGAGGAGAGACCCAGTACTTC.